The present entry profiles one TCR beta chain with its context. The data are from a study of control samples from healthy donors and cancer patients. Produced via immunoSEQ multiplex PCR; TCRdb's table is partial and in-frame only. Here the sample spans about 140,000 clones, around nine tenths being singletons. Deletions cut 3 bases from V and 2 bases from J, with 11 bases between. In germline, CDR1 is MDHEN, CDR2 SYDVKM. There are 14 residues in the CDR3. The source is a man aged 25-45 years in good health. The sequenced material came from blood. The V call is TRBV28, the J call TRBJ2-7, with D maybe TRBD2 (5 bases). CDR3 loop: CASSLVGGTYEQYF. Here the CDR3 DNA reads TGTGCCAGCAGTTTGGTTGGAGGAACCTACGAGCAGTACTTC.